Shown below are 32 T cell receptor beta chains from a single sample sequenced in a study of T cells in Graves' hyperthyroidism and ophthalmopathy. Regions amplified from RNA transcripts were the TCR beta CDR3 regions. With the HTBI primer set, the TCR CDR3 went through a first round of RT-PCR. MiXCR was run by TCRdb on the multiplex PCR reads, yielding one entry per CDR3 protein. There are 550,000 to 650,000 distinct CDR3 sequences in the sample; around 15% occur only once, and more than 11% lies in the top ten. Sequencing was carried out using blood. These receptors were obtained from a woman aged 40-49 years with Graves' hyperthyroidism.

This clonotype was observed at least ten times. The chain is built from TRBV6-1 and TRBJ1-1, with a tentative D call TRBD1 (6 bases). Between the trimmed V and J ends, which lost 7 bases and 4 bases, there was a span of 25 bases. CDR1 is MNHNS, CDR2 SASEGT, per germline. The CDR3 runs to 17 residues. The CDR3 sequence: CASNSDGGARGATEAFF. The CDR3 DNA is TGTGCCAGCAACTCCGACGGGGGGGCCCGCGGTGCCACTGAAGCTTTCTTT.

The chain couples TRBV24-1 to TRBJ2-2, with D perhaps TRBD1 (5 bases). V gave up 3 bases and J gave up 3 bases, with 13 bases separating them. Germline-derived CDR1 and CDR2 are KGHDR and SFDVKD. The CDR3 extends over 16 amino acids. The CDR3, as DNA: TGTGCCACCAGTGATGGACCAGGGTCGGACACCGGGGAGCTGTTTTTT. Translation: CATSDGPGSDTGELFF.

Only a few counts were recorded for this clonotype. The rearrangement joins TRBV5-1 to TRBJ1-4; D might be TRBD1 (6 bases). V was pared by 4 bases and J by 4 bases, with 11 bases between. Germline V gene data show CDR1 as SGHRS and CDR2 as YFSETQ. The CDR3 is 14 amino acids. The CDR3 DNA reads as TGCGCCAGCAGCGGGGACATGGGTAATGAAAAACTGTTTTTT. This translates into CASSGDMGNEKLFF.

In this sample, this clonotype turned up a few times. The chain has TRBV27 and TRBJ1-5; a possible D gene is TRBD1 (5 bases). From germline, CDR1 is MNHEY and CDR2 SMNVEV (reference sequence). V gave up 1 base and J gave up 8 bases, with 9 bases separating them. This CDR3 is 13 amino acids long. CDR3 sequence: CASSLFGGEPQHF. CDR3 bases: TGTGCCAGCAGTTTATTTGGGGGGGAGCCCCAGCATTTT.

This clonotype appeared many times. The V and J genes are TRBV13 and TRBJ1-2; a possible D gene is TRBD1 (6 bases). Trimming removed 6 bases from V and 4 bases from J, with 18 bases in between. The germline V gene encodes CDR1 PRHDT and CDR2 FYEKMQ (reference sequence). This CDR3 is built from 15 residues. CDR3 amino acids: CASSYTLQGPYGYTF. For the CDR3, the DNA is TGTGCCAGCAGTTATACCTTACAGGGCCCCTATGGCTACACCTTC.

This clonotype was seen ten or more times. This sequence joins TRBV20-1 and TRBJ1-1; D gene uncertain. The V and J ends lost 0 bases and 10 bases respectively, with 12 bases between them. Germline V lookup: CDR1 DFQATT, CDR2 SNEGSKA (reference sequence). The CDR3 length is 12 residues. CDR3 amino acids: CSARDLGDVAFF. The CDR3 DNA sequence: TGCAGTGCTAGAGATCTAGGCGACGTAGCTTTCTTT.

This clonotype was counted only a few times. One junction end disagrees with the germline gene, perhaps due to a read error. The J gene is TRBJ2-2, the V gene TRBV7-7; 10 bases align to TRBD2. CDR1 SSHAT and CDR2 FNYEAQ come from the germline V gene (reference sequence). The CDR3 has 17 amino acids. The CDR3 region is CASSLSPSGRVAGELFF. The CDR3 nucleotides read TGTGCTAGCAGCCTCTCCCCAAGCGGGAGGGTCGCCGGGGAGCTGTTTTTT.

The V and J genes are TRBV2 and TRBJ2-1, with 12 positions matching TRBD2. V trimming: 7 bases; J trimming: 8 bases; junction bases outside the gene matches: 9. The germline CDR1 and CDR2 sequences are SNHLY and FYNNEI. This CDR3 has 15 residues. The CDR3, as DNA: TGTGCCAGCACCCCGCGACTAGCGGGAGCCCATGAGCAGTTCTTC. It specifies CASTPRLAGAHEQFF.

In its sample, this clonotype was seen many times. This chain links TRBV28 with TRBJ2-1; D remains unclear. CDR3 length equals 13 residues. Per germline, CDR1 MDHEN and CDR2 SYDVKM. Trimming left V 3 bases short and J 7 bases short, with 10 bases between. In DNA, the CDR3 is TGTGCCAGCAGTTTCACAATGAGGAATGAGCAGTTCTTC. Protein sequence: CASSFTMRNEQFF.

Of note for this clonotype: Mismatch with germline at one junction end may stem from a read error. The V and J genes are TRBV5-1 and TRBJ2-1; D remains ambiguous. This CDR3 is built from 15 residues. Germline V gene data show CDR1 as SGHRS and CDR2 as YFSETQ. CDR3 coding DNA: TGTGCCAGCAGCTCTGACTCAACCCGATACAATGAGCAGTTCTTC. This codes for CASSSDSTRYNEQFF.

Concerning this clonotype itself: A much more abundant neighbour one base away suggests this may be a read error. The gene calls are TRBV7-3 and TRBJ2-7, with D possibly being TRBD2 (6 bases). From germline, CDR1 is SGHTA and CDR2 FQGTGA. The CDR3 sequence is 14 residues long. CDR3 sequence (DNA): TGTACCAGCAGCTTGGGGGGTCCCAGCTACGAGCAGTACTTC. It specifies CTSSLGGPSYEQYF. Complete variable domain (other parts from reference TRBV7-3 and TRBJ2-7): GAGVSQTPSNKVTEKGKYVELRCDPISGHTALYWYRQSLGQGPEFLIYFQGTGAADDSGLPNDRFFAVRPEGSVSTLKIQRTERGDSAVYLCTSSLGGPSYEQYFGPGTRLTVT.

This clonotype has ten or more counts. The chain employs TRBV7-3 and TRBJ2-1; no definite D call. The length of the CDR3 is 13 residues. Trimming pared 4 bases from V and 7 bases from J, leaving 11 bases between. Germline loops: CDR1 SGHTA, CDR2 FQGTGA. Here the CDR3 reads CASSSSAFNEQFF. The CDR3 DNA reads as TGTGCCAGCAGCTCTAGTGCTTTTAATGAGCAGTTCTTC.

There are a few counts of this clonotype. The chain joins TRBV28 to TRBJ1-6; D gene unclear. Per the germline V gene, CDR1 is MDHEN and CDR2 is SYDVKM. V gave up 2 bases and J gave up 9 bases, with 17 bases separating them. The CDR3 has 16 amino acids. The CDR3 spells CASSLLRNFISSPLHF. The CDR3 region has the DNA TGTGCCAGCAGTTTACTAAGAAATTTCATCAGTTCACCCCTCCACTTT.

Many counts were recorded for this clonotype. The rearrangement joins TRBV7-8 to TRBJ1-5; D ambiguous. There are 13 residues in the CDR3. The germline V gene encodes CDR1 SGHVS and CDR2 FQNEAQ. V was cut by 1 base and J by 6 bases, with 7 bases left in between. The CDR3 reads CASSLVIGQPQHF. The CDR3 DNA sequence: TGTGCCAGCAGCTTAGTAATAGGTCAGCCCCAGCATTTT.

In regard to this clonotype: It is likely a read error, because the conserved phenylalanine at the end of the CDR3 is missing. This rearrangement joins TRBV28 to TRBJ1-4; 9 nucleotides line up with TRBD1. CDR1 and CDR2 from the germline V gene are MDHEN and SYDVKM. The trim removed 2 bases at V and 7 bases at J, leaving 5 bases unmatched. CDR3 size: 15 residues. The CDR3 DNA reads TGTGCCAGCAGTTTAGCGGGACAGGGAGGTGAAAAACTGTTTTCT. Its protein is CASSLAGQGGEKLFS.

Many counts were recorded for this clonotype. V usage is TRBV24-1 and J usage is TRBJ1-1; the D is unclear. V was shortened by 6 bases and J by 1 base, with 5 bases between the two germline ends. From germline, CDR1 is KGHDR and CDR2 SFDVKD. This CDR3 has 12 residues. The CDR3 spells CATSWGNTEAFF. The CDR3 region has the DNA TGTGCCACCAGTTGGGGGAACACTGAAGCTTTCTTT.

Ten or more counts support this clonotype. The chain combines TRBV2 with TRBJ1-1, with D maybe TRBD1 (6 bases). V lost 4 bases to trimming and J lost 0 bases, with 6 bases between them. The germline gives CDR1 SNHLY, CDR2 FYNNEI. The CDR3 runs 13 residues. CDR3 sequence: CASSGQVNTEAFF. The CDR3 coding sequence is TGTGCCAGCAGTGGACAGGTGAACACTGAAGCTTTCTTT.

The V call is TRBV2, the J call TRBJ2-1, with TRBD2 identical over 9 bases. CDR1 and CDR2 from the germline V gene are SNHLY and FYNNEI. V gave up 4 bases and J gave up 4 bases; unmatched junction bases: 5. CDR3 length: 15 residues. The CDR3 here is CASSGLAGLYNEQFF. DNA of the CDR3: TGTGCCAGCAGTGGTCTAGCGGGACTTTACAATGAGCAGTTCTTC.

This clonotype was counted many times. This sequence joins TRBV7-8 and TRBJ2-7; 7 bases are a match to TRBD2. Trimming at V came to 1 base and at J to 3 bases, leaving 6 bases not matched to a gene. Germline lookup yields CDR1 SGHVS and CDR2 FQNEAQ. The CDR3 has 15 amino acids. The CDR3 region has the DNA TGTGCCAGCAGCTTAGAGTGGGACTATTTCTACGAGCAGTACTTC. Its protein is CASSLEWDYFYEQYF.

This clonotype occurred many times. The CDR3 DNA reads TGTGCCTGGACCCCTACCACCGGGGAGCTGTTTTTT. Residues: CAWTPTTGELFF. The rearrangement links TRBV30 to TRBJ2-2; D remains ambiguous. CDR3 size: 12 residues. Trimming took off 4 bases at V and 4 bases at J, with 7 bases between the two ends. The germline V gene encodes CDR1 GTSNPN and CDR2 SVGIG (reference sequence).

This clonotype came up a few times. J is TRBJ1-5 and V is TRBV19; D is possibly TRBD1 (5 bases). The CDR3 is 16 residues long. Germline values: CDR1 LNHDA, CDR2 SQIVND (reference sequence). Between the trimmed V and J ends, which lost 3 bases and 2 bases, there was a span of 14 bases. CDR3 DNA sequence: TGTGCCAGTAGTATGGGGGGAATTTCTGGCAATCAGCCCCAGCATTTT. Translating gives CASSMGGISGNQPQHF.

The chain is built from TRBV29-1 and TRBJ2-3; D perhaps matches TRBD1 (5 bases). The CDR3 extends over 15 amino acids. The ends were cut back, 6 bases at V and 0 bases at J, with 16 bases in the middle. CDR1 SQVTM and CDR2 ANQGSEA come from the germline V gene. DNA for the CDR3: TGCAGCGTCGATTCGAGAAACAGGAGCACAGATACGCAGTATTTT. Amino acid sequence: CSVDSRNRSTDTQYF.

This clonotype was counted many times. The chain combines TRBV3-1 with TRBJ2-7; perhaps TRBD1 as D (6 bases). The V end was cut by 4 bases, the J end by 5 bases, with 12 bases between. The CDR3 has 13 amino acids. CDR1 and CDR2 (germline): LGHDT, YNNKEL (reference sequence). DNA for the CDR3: TGTGCCAGCAGCCTAACAGGGTTGAACGAGCAGTACTTC. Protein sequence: CASSLTGLNEQYF.

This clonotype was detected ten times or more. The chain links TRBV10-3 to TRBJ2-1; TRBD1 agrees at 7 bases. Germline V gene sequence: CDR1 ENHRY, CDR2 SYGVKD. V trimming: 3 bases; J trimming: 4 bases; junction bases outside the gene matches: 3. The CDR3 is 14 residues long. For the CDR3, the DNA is TGTGCCATCAGTGATGGACAGGTATACAATGAGCAGTTCTTC. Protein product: CAISDGQVYNEQFF.

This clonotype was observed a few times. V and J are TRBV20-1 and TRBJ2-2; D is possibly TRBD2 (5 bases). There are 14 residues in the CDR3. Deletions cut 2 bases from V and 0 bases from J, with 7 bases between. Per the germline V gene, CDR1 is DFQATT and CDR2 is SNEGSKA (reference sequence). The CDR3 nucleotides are TGCAGTGCTAGACCAGCGGCGAACACCGGGGAGCTGTTTTTT. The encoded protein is CSARPAANTGELFF.

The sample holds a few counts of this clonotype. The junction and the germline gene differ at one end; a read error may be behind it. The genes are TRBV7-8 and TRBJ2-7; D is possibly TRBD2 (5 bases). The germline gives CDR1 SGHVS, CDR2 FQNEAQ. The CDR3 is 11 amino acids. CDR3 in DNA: TGTGCCAGCCGAGGGTCCTACGGGCAGTACTTC. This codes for CASRGSYGQYF.

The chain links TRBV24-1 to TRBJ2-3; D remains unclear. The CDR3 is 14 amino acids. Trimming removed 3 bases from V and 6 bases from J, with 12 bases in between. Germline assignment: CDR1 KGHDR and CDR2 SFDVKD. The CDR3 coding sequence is TGTGCCACCAGTGATCCCAAAACGGCCGATACGCAGTATTTT. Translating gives CATSDPKTADTQYF.

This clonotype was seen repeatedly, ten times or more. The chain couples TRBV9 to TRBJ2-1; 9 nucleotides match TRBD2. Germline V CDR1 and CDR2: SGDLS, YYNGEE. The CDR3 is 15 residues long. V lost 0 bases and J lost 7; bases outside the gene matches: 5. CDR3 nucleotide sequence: TGTGCCAGCAGCGTAGATCTAGCGGGACCAAATGAGCAGTTCTTC. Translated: CASSVDLAGPNEQFF.

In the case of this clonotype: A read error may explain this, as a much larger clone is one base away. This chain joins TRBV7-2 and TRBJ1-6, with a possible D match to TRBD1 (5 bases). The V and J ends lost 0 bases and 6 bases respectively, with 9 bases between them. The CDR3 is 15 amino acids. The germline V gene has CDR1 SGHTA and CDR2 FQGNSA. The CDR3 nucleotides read TGTGCCAGCAGCTTAGCGGCAGGGTCTAATTCACCCCTCCACTTT. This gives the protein CASSLAAGSNSPLHF.

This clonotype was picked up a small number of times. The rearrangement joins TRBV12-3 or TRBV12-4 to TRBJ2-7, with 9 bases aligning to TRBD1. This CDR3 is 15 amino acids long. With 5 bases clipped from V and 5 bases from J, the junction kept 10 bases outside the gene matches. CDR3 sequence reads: CASSPSPDRGHEQYF. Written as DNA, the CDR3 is TGTGCCAGCAGTCCCTCCCCGGACAGGGGACACGAGCAGTACTTC.

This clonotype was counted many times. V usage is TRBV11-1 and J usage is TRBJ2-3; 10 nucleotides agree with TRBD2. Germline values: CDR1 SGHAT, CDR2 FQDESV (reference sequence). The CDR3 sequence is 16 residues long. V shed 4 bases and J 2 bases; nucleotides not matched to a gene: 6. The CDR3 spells CASSYHSGRTTDTQYF. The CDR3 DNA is TGTGCCAGCAGCTACCATAGCGGGAGGACCACAGATACGCAGTATTTT.

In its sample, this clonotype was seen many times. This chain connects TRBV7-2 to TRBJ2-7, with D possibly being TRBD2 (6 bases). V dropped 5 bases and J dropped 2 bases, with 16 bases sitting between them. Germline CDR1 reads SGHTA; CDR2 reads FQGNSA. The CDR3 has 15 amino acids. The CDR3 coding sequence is TGTGCCAGCAGCCTCAATAGCGGAAATCCCTACGAGCAGTACTTC. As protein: CASSLNSGNPYEQYF.